This T cell receptor beta chain was profiled in a study of blood T cell repertoires in COVID-19. At the level of the study: The cDNA or gDNA used as material had been derived from T cells, B-cell-depleted T cells, or PBMCs.

Source study methods: Using reference gene primer amplification, nucleated cell counts were estimated. Some clones are missing from TCRdb's copy, which holds only in-frame ones; the method was immunoSEQ multiplex PCR. For V, J and clone size, that table is used; D and trimming come from the DNA. Of 230,000 or so clones in the sample, roughly 89% are singletons; the top ten hold approximately 4.6%. V was cut by 3 bases and J by 1 base, with 8 bases left in between. The germline V gene encodes CDR1 KGHSH and CDR2 LQKENI. The length of the CDR3 is 14 residues. The specimen was peripheral blood. The sequence derives from a woman aged 40 to 50 who had recovered from COVID-19. The rearrangement joins TRBV18 to TRBJ2-3; D is unclear. The CDR3 coding sequence is TGTGCCAGCTCACCGGCCTCCCGCACAGATACGCAGTATTTT. Amino acid sequence: CASSPASRTDTQYF. The whole variable domain, remainder taken from reference TRBV18 and TRBJ2-3, is NAGVMQNPRHLVRRRGQEARLRCSPMKGHSHVYWYRQLPEEGLKFMVYLQKENIIDESGMPKERFSAEFPKEGPSILRIQQVVRGDSAAYFCASSPASRTDTQYFGPGTRLTVL.